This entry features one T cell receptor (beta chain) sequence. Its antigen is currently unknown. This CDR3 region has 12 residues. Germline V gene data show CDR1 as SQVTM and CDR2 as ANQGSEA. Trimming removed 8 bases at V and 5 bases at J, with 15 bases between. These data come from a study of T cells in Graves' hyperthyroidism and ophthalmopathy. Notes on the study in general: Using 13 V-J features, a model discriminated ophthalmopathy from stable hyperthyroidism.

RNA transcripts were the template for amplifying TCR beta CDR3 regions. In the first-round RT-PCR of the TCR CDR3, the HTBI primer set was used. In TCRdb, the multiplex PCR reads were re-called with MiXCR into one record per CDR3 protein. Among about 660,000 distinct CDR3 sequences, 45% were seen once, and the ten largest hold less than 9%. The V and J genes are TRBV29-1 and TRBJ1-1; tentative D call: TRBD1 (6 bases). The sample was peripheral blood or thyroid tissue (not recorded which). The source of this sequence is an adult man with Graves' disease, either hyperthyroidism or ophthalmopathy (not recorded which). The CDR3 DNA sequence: TGCAGCCCTGGGACACCGCCTACTGAAGCTTTCTTT. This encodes CSPGTPPTEAFF.